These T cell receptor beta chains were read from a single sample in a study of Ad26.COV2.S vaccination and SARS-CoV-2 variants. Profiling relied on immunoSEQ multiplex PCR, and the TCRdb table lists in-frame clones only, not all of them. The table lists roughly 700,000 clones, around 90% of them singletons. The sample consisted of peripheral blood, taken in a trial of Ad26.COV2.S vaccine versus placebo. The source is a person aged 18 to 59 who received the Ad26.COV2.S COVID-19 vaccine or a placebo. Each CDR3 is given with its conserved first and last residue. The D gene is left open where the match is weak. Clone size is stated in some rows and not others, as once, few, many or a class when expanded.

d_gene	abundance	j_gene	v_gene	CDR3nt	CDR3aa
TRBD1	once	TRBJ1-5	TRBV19	TGTGCCAGTAGTATAGGGACAGGGATTTATCAGCCCCAGCATTTT	CASSIGTGIYQPQHF
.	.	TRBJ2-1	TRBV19	TGTGCCAGTAGTATAAGCGCCGGGAGACATGAGCAGTTCTTC	CASSISAGRHEQFF
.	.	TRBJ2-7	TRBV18	TGTGCCAGCTCAACGGAGCGGTATGGGGGAGGGCAGTACTTC	CASSTERYGGGQYF
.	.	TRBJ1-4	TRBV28	TGTGCCAGCAGGGGTACCTCGGGACAAAGTAATGAAAAACTGTTTTTT	CASRGTSGQSNEKLFF
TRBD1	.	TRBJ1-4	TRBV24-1	TGTGCCACCAGTGATCAAGACAGGGATGAAAAACTGTTTTTT	CATSDQDRDEKLFF
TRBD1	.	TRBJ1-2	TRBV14	TGTGCCAGCAGCCCTCGACAGGGACATGGCTACACCTTC	CASSPRQGHGYTF
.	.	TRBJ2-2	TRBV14	TGTGCCAGCAGCCGGGAACTACGCGGGGAGCTGTTTTTT	CASSRELRGELFF
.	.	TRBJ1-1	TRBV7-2	TGTGCCAGCAGCTTAGTAGGTCTGGGGGACACTGAAGCTTTCTTT	CASSLVGLGDTEAFF
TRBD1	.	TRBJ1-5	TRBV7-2	TGTGCCAGCAGCTTAGGGACAGGGGTTAATCAGCCCCAGCATTTT	CASSLGTGVNQPQHF
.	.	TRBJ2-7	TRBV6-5	TGTGCCAGCAGTTACCTTAGCGGCTCCTACGAGCAGTACTTC	CASSYLSGSYEQYF
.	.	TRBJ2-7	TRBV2	TGTGCCAGCAGCCGCGGCCTGACCTACGAGCAGTACTTC	CASSRGLTYEQYF
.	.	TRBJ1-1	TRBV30	TGTGCCTGGAAGCTCCAAGGGAACACTGAAGCTTTCTTT	CAWKLQGNTEAFF
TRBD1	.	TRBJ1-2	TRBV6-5	TGTGCCAGCAGCGCCGGGACAGGGGCCTCCTATGGCTACACCTTC	CASSAGTGASYGYTF
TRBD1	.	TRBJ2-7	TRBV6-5	TGTGCCAGCGGACAGGGTTACGAGCAGTACTTC	CASGQGYEQYF
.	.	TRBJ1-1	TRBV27	TGTGCCAGCAGTTTAAGGAGGCCGCCGGTTAACACTGAAGCTTTCTTT	CASSLRRPPVNTEAFF
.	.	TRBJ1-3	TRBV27	TGTGCCAGCAGTTTAGGGGGGCCTGGAAACACCATATATTTT	CASSLGGPGNTIYF
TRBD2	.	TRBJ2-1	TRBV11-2	TGTGCCAGCAGTCTAGGACTAGCCTACAATGAGCAGTTCTTC	CASSLGLAYNEQFF
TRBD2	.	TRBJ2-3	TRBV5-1	TGCGCCAGTGGGCTAGCGGGGGTGAGTGGCACAGATACGCAGTATTTT	CASGLAGVSGTDTQYF
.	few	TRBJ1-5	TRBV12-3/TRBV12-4	TGTGCCAGCAGTTTTGAGGGGTTTGGGCCCCAGCATTTT	CASSFEGFGPQHF
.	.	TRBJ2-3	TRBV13	TGTGCCAGCAGGGGACGGAGATTTAGCACAGATACGCAGTATTTT	CASRGRRFSTDTQYF